Reported below is one TCR beta chain. This specimen belongs to a study of blood T cell repertoires in COVID-19. CDR3 length: 16 amino acids. The J segment lost 3 bases and the V segment lost 0 bases, leaving 4 bases of the junction unmatched. Per the germline V gene, CDR1 is LGHNA and CDR2 is YNFKEQ. Under the authors' procedure: Estimated nucleated cell counts came from reference gene primer amplification. Assay used: immunoSEQ multiplex PCR; TCRdb lists only in-frame clones, some missing. The V and J calls and the clone size are those of that table, but D and trimming were determined from the DNA. Of tens of thousands of clones listed, 73% are singletons.

The specimen sequenced was peripheral blood. This receptor was identified in a woman between 70 and 85 years old with acute or convalescent COVID-19. This chain connects TRBV4-2 to TRBJ2-3; 9 nucleotides line up with TRBD2. The CDR3 nucleotides are TGTGCCAGCAGCCAAGAGCGGGGGGGTATAACAGATACGCAGTATTTT. This translates into CASSQERGGITDTQYF.